A selection of T cell receptor beta chains follows, all from one sample in a study of identical twins. TCRdb recomputed calls from the 5' RACE reads with MiXCR, one row per CDR3 protein. The table lists approximately 1.8 million distinct CDR3 sequences, about 30% of them singletons. The source material was cord blood. Receptors originate from a newborn girl in good health. The CDR3 runs from the conserved cysteine through the conserved F or W. A D gene is named only where the DNA matches it firmly. Clone size appears in some rows only: once, few, many, or a class for an expanded clone.

j_call: TRBJ2-1
v_call: TRBV20-1
d_call: -
clone_size: few
cdr3_nt: TGCAGTGCCCGGCCTACGAGCTCCTACAATGAGCGGTTCTTC
cdr3_aa: CSARPTSSYNERFF

j_call: TRBJ2-7
v_call: TRBV6-1
d_call: TRBD2
clone_size: few
cdr3_nt: TGTGCCAGCAGTCGCGGGGGGTATGAAGTGGACGAGCAGTACTTC
cdr3_aa: CASSRGGYEVDEQYF

j_call: TRBJ2-1
v_call: TRBV12-3/TRBV12-4
d_call: TRBD2
clone_size: -
cdr3_nt: TGTGCCAGCAGTTTCAGAATTACTAGCGTCTACGAGCAGTTCTTC
cdr3_aa: CASSFRITSVYEQFF

j_call: TRBJ1-1
v_call: TRBV10-3
d_call: -
clone_size: few
cdr3_nt: TGTGCCATCAGTGGGGTCCGCCCGACTGAAGCTTTCTTT
cdr3_aa: CAISGVRPTEAFF

j_call: TRBJ2-2
v_call: TRBV20-1
d_call: -
clone_size: -
cdr3_nt: TGCAGTGCTAGAGACCCGACCGTGACCGGGGAGCTGTTTTTT
cdr3_aa: CSARDPTVTGELFF

j_call: TRBJ2-2
v_call: TRBV20-1
d_call: -
clone_size: -
cdr3_nt: TGCAGTGCCTATACCCCTCTAGCCCGAAACACCGGGGAGCTGTTTTTT
cdr3_aa: CSAYTPLARNTGELFF

j_call: TRBJ2-3
v_call: TRBV7-2
d_call: -
clone_size: many
cdr3_nt: TGTGCCAGCAGCTTAGTCCAGGGAAGCGCAGATACGCAGTATTTT
cdr3_aa: CASSLVQGSADTQYF

j_call: TRBJ2-5
v_call: TRBV11-2
d_call: TRBD2
clone_size: -
cdr3_nt: TGTGCCAGCAGCCCGCGGGGTCCCGGGAGGGAGACCCAGTACTTC
cdr3_aa: CASSPRGPGRETQYF

j_call: TRBJ2-7
v_call: TRBV6-1
d_call: TRBD2
clone_size: few
cdr3_nt: TGTGCCAGCAGTGAAGAGTCCGGGAGGGCCCACGAGCAGTACTTC
cdr3_aa: CASSEESGRAHEQYF

j_call: TRBJ1-5
v_call: TRBV6-5
d_call: -
clone_size: -
cdr3_nt: TGTGCCAGCAAGGTACAGGGATATAGCAATCAGCCCCAGCATTTT
cdr3_aa: CASKVQGYSNQPQHF

j_call: TRBJ2-3
v_call: TRBV4-2
d_call: -
clone_size: -
cdr3_nt: TGTGCCAGCAGCCAAACACGGGCCAGCACAGATACGCAGTATTTT
cdr3_aa: CASSQTRASTDTQYF

j_call: TRBJ2-1
v_call: TRBV11-2
d_call: -
clone_size: -
cdr3_nt: TGTGCCAGCAGCCCTCTCGGACTCTCGGGGAGGAATGAGCAGTTCTTC
cdr3_aa: CASSPLGLSGRNEQFF

j_call: TRBJ2-7
v_call: TRBV12-3/TRBV12-4
d_call: TRBD1
clone_size: -
cdr3_nt: TGTGCCAGCATTGGACAGGGTTTCCCCTACGAGCAGTACTTC
cdr3_aa: CASIGQGFPYEQYF

j_call: TRBJ2-5
v_call: TRBV10-2
d_call: -
clone_size: -
cdr3_nt: TGCGCCAGCAGTGAAGGGTTTAACCGGGGAGAGACCCAGTACTTC
cdr3_aa: CASSEGFNRGETQYF

j_call: TRBJ2-1
v_call: TRBV20-1
d_call: -
clone_size: -
cdr3_nt: TGCAGTGCTAGAGGTAACCGGAATGAGCAGTTCTTC
cdr3_aa: CSARGNRNEQFF

j_call: TRBJ1-4
v_call: TRBV29-1
d_call: TRBD1
clone_size: many
cdr3_nt: TGCAGCGTCATGACAGGGGGGAATGAAAAACTGTTTTTT
cdr3_aa: CSVMTGGNEKLFF

j_call: TRBJ1-1
v_call: TRBV6-2/TRBV6-3
d_call: -
clone_size: -
cdr3_nt: TGTGCCAGCAGTTACTTGGGAGGGGGAAACACTGAAGCTTTCTTT
cdr3_aa: CASSYLGGGNTEAFF

j_call: TRBJ2-1
v_call: TRBV29-1
d_call: TRBD2
clone_size: few
cdr3_nt: TGCAGCATGTCCGGGACTAGCGGGAGGATTAGGTACAATGAGCAGTTCTTC
cdr3_aa: CSMSGTSGRIRYNEQFF

j_call: TRBJ2-7
v_call: TRBV7-2
d_call: -
clone_size: -
cdr3_nt: TGTGCCAGCAGCTTAAGGGGGGCTTTATTTTCCTACGAGCAGTACTTC
cdr3_aa: CASSLRGALFSYEQYF

j_call: TRBJ2-7
v_call: TRBV29-1
d_call: TRBD2
clone_size: many
cdr3_nt: TGCAGCGTTACTAGGACTAGCGGGGCCTACGAGCAGTACTTC
cdr3_aa: CSVTRTSGAYEQYF

j_call: TRBJ2-5
v_call: TRBV27
d_call: TRBD1
clone_size: -
cdr3_nt: TGTGCCAGCAGTTTATCGAGGACAGGGTGGAAAGAGACCCAGTACTTC
cdr3_aa: CASSLSRTGWKETQYF

j_call: TRBJ2-1
v_call: TRBV5-1
d_call: TRBD1
clone_size: few
cdr3_nt: TGCGCCAGCAGATTACCGGGACAGGGGGCATTGGGCAATGAGCAGTTCTTC
cdr3_aa: CASRLPGQGALGNEQFF

j_call: TRBJ2-3
v_call: TRBV20-1
d_call: TRBD2
clone_size: -
cdr3_nt: TGCAGTGCTAGAGAGGTCTGGTGGGGACTAGCGTCCGATACGCAGTATTTT
cdr3_aa: CSAREVWWGLASDTQYF

j_call: TRBJ2-3
v_call: TRBV5-1
d_call: -
clone_size: many
cdr3_nt: TGCGCCAGCAGCTTGGGGGGAGTGAGGGATACGCAGTATTTT
cdr3_aa: CASSLGGVRDTQYF

j_call: TRBJ2-2
v_call: TRBV25-1
d_call: -
clone_size: -
cdr3_nt: TGTGCCAGCAGTGAAGGGAGTGGCACCGGGGAGCTGTTTTTT
cdr3_aa: CASSEGSGTGELFF

j_call: TRBJ1-2
v_call: TRBV7-2
d_call: TRBD1
clone_size: -
cdr3_nt: TGTGCCAGCAGCTATACCGGGACAGGGGAGGGCTATGGCTACACCTTC
cdr3_aa: CASSYTGTGEGYGYTF

j_call: TRBJ2-1
v_call: TRBV2
d_call: -
clone_size: few
cdr3_nt: TGTGCCAGCATTTTTGGGGGACCGACACCCAATGAGCAGTTCTTC
cdr3_aa: CASIFGGPTPNEQFF

j_call: TRBJ2-5
v_call: TRBV4-1
d_call: -
clone_size: -
cdr3_nt: TGCGCCAGCAGCCAATTAGCCTTTACCTCCCAAGAGACCCAGTACTTC
cdr3_aa: CASSQLAFTSQETQYF

j_call: TRBJ2-1
v_call: TRBV4-1
d_call: TRBD2
clone_size: -
cdr3_nt: TGCGCCAGCAGCCAGGCCGGGACTAGCGTTACTGAGCAGTTCTTC
cdr3_aa: CASSQAGTSVTEQFF

j_call: TRBJ1-5
v_call: TRBV6-5
d_call: TRBD1
clone_size: many
cdr3_nt: TGTGCCAGCAGTGACAGGGAATATAGCAATCAGCCCCAGCATTTT
cdr3_aa: CASSDREYSNQPQHF

j_call: TRBJ2-7
v_call: TRBV10-3
d_call: -
clone_size: -
cdr3_nt: TGTGCCATCAGCCGGGACAAGCTCTACGAGCAGTACTTC
cdr3_aa: CAISRDKLYEQYF

j_call: TRBJ2-5
v_call: TRBV3-1
d_call: -
clone_size: -
cdr3_nt: TGTGCCAGCAGCCAAGAGTTCCAAGAGACCCAGTACTTC
cdr3_aa: CASSQEFQETQYF

j_call: TRBJ2-7
v_call: TRBV7-9
d_call: -
clone_size: many
cdr3_nt: TGTGCCAGCAGTCCCCGACAGGACTTCTACGAGCAGTACTTC
cdr3_aa: CASSPRQDFYEQYF

j_call: TRBJ2-3
v_call: TRBV5-1
d_call: -
clone_size: few
cdr3_nt: TGCGCCAGCAGCTTGCGCACAACTAGCACAGATACGCAGTATTTT
cdr3_aa: CASSLRTTSTDTQYF

j_call: TRBJ2-5
v_call: TRBV6-6
d_call: -
clone_size: many
cdr3_nt: TGTGCCAGCAGTTACACAAGAGAGACCCAGTACTTC
cdr3_aa: CASSYTRETQYF

j_call: TRBJ2-1
v_call: TRBV20-1
d_call: TRBD2
clone_size: few
cdr3_nt: TGCAGTGCTAGAAGGACTAGCGATGAGCAGTTCTTC
cdr3_aa: CSARRTSDEQFF

j_call: TRBJ2-1
v_call: TRBV10-3
d_call: -
clone_size: -
cdr3_nt: TGTGCCATCAGTGAGGAGGGGTCTGGATATGAGACCCAGTTCTTC
cdr3_aa: CAISEEGSGYETQFF

j_call: TRBJ2-7
v_call: TRBV6-1
d_call: -
clone_size: few
cdr3_nt: TGTGCCAGCATAATGGGCGAGCAGTACTTC
cdr3_aa: CASIMGEQYF

j_call: TRBJ2-3
v_call: TRBV12-3/TRBV12-4
d_call: -
clone_size: few
cdr3_nt: TGTGCCAGCAGTTTAGCGCTAATTAGGGATACGCAGTATTTT
cdr3_aa: CASSLALIRDTQYF

j_call: TRBJ2-1
v_call: TRBV19
d_call: TRBD2
clone_size: -
cdr3_nt: TGTGCCAGTAGTGGGGTAGCGGGTAGCGAGCAGTTCTTC
cdr3_aa: CASSGVAGSEQFF

j_call: TRBJ2-7
v_call: TRBV20-1
d_call: -
clone_size: -
cdr3_nt: TGCAGTGCTAGAGATTTGGGTGACGAGCAGTACTTC
cdr3_aa: CSARDLGDEQYF

j_call: TRBJ2-7
v_call: TRBV5-1
d_call: -
clone_size: -
cdr3_nt: TGCGCCAGCAGCTTGGTTCCGGACTCCTACGAGCAGTACTTC
cdr3_aa: CASSLVPDSYEQYF

j_call: TRBJ2-3
v_call: TRBV10-3
d_call: -
clone_size: few
cdr3_nt: TGTGCCATCAATGGGGGGGGCCAAGGCCGCCAAGATACGCAGTATTTT
cdr3_aa: CAINGGGQGRQDTQYF

j_call: TRBJ2-7
v_call: TRBV12-3/TRBV12-4
d_call: -
clone_size: -
cdr3_nt: TGTGCCAGCAGTTTGGTGGGACCCGGTGGGGGTGAGCAGTACTTC
cdr3_aa: CASSLVGPGGGEQYF

j_call: TRBJ1-6
v_call: TRBV4-2
d_call: -
clone_size: many
cdr3_nt: TGTGCCAGCAGCCAAGGGGGGAGCTCCTATAATTCACCCCTCCACTTT
cdr3_aa: CASSQGGSSYNSPLHF